The 9 T cell receptor beta chains presented below share a single source sample, sequenced in a study of T cell repertoires in cytomegalovirus infection. TCRdb ran MiXCR on the reads and lists one entry per CDR3 protein. The table lists roughly 200,000 distinct CDR3 sequences, 8.5% to 10% of them singletons. Sample: PBMCs. The receptor source for this set is a human donor in good health (CMV status not recorded). Some clones in this sample may be carry-over from other donors' samples.

This clonotype was seen repeatedly, ten times or more. The chain uses TRBV7-2 and TRBJ2-1, with D uncertain. Germline V gene data show CDR1 as SGHTA and CDR2 as FQGNSA. V lost 1 base, J lost 0 bases, and 4 bases lay in between. The CDR3 contains 14 residues. This CDR3 reads CASSLDRSYNEQFF. The DNA for the CDR3 is TGTGCCAGCAGCTTAGATCGCTCCTACAATGAGCAGTTCTTC.

The chain combines TRBV30 with TRBJ1-2, with D possibly TRBD1 on 5 matching bases. Germline loops: CDR1 GTSNPN, CDR2 SVGIG (reference sequence). V lost 2 bases and J 7 bases, leaving 14 bases between the germline ends. This CDR3 contains 13 residues. The CDR3 bases are TGTGCCTGGAGTCTTCAGGGAACGGGTGGCTACACCTTC. It specifies CAWSLQGTGGYTF.

V is TRBV27 and J is TRBJ2-3, with D perhaps TRBD2 (5 bases). Germline-derived CDR1 and CDR2 are MNHEY and SMNVEV (reference sequence). This CDR3 is 15 amino acids long. The germline V and J ends were trimmed by 3 bases and 7 bases, with 17 bases remaining between them. The CDR3 region is CASSLALTGRNTQYF. The CDR3 DNA reads TGTGCCAGCAGTTTGGCCCTCACGGGAAGGAATACGCAGTATTTT.

This clonotype has only a few counts. The chain recombines TRBV20-1 with TRBJ1-5; D is ambiguous. CDR1 is DFQATT and CDR2 is SNEGSKA in the germline V gene (reference sequence). This CDR3 has 14 amino acids. V was shortened by 2 bases and J by 4 bases, with 12 bases between the two germline ends. The CDR3 DNA sequence: TGCAGTGCTAGACAGGTTGCGGATAATCAGCCCCAGCATTTT. Translation gives CSARQVADNQPQHF.

The chain's CDR3 is CASSYGDLPYEQYF. The CDR3 DNA sequence: TGTGCCAGCAGTTACGGGGACCTCCCCTACGAGCAGTACTTC. The chain couples TRBV6-8 to TRBJ2-7; either TRBD1 or TRBD2 may supply D (5 bases each). CDR1 is MNHGY, CDR2 SAAAGT, per germline. This CDR3 has 14 amino acids. Deletions cut 2 bases from V and 2 bases from J, with 10 bases between.

This clonotype was observed at least ten times. The rearrangement links TRBV7-9 to TRBJ2-3, with D possibly being TRBD1 (6 bases). Germline V gene lookup returns CDR1 SEHNR and CDR2 FQNEAQ (reference sequence). The V end lost 2 bases, the J end lost 6 bases, and 15 bases lay between the germline ends. The length of the CDR3 is 15 residues. CDR3 sequence reads: CASSLMARGKDTQYF. The CDR3 nucleotides are TGTGCCAGCAGCTTAATGGCCAGGGGAAAGGATACGCAGTATTTT.

This clonotype was seen many times. The chain uses TRBV7-2 and TRBJ2-2; D might be TRBD1 or TRBD2, each matching 7 bases. CDR1 and CDR2 from the germline V gene are SGHTA and FQGNSA. V shed 4 bases and J shed 4 bases, with 13 bases lying between them. CDR3 size: 15 residues. In DNA, the CDR3 is TGTGCCAGCAGCTGGGGAGGGGGCAGCACCGGGGAGCTGTTTTTT. Translating gives CASSWGGGSTGELFF. The complete variable domain, with remaining parts taken from reference TRBV7-2 and TRBJ2-2, reads GAGVSQSPSNKVTEKGKDVELRCDPISGHTALYWYRQSLGQGLEFLIYFQGNSAPDKSGLPSDRFSAERTGGSVSTLTIQRTQQEDSAVYLCASSWGGGSTGELFFGEGSRLTVL.

This clonotype has at least ten counts. The CDR3 nucleotides are TGTGCCAGCAGCCTCGACGGAGGGAAGGATCAGCCCCAGCATTTT. Translated: CASSLDGGKDQPQHF. The chain has TRBV7-6 and TRBJ1-5, with D uncertain. V was shortened by 5 bases and J by 5 bases, with 16 bases between the two germline ends. CDR3 length: 15 amino acids. CDR1 SGHVS and CDR2 FNYEAQ come from the germline V gene.

This clonotype was picked up many times. J is TRBJ2-2 and V is TRBV7-2; TRBD1 matches 8 bases. Trimming removed 1 base from V and 6 bases from J; junction bases left unmatched: 1. Germline CDR1 reads SGHTA; CDR2 reads FQGNSA. The CDR3 runs 14 residues. The chain's CDR3 is CASSLGGQAGELFF. For the CDR3, the DNA is TGTGCCAGCAGCTTAGGGGGACAGGCCGGGGAGCTGTTTTTT.